This is a list of T cell receptor beta chains from one sample in a study of cytomegalovirus exposure and HLA in healthy donors. This table comes from immunoSEQ multiplex PCR, and its TCRdb copy is limited to in-frame clones, with some not included. In the table there are 80,000 to 100,000 clones, about 77% of which are singletons. Sequencing was carried out using PBMCs. Receptors were obtained from a man between 40 and 49 years old in good health and CMV-seronegative. Both conserved end residues are part of each CDR3. Fields, in order: CDR3 protein, CDR3 DNA, V gene, clone size, J gene, D gene. D genes are given only for firm matches. Only part of the rows carry a size: once, few, many, or a class if the clone is expanded.

CDR3: CASSPQESAQETQYF
DNA: TGCGCCAGCAGCCCCCAAGAGAGCGCCCAAGAGACCCAGTACTTC
V: TRBV4-1
size: .
J: TRBJ2-5
D: .

CDR3: CASRKQGAQPQHF
DNA: TGTGCCAGCAGGAAACAGGGGGCCCAGCCCCAGCATTTT
V: TRBV28
size: .
J: TRBJ1-5
D: TRBD1

CDR3: CASSTGGISKNIQYF
DNA: TGTGCCAGCAGTACAGGGGGCATTTCCAAAAACATTCAGTACTTC
V: TRBV6-5
size: .
J: TRBJ2-4
D: TRBD1

CDR3: CATSGNTGELFF
DNA: TGTGCTACCTCGGGAAACACCGGGGAGCTGTTTTTT
V: TRBV12-5
size: .
J: TRBJ2-2
D: .

CDR3: CSVEGGGRYGYTF
DNA: TGCAGCGTTGAGGGGGGTGGCAGGTATGGCTACACCTTC
V: TRBV29-1
size: .
J: TRBJ1-2
D: .

CDR3: CASSRRDRVGTEAFF
DNA: TGTGCCAGCAGTAGAAGGGACAGGGTTGGCACTGAAGCTTTCTTT
V: TRBV27
size: .
J: TRBJ1-1
D: TRBD1

CDR3: CASSPPGARGYTF
DNA: TGTGCCAGCTCACCACCGGGGGCAAGAGGCTACACCTTC
V: TRBV18
size: .
J: TRBJ1-2
D: .

CDR3: CASSEIDRGPGNTIYF
DNA: TGTGCCAGCAGTGAAATCGACAGGGGGCCTGGAAACACCATATATTTT
V: TRBV6-1
size: few
J: TRBJ1-3
D: TRBD1

CDR3: CASSNRDRGGNEQFF
DNA: TGTGCCAGCAGCAACCGGGACAGGGGGGGCAATGAGCAGTTCTTC
V: TRBV11-2
size: .
J: TRBJ2-1
D: TRBD1

CDR3: CATSRGGGNYGYTF
DNA: TGTGCCACCAGCAGAGGGGGAGGGAACTATGGCTACACCTTC
V: TRBV15
size: .
J: TRBJ1-2
D: .

CDR3: CASSPSGGDQPQHF
DNA: TGTGCCAGTAGTCCAAGTGGAGGTGATCAGCCCCAGCATTTT
V: TRBV19
size: .
J: TRBJ1-5
D: .

CDR3: CASSPANKRGISSYNEQFF
DNA: TGTGCCAGCAGCCCAGCAAATAAGCGGGGTATTAGCTCCTACAATGAGCAGTTCTTC
V: TRBV7-9
size: .
J: TRBJ2-1
D: TRBD2

CDR3: CSAAQGTEQYF
DNA: TGCAGCGCTGCCCAGGGGACCGAGCAGTACTTC
V: TRBV29-1
size: .
J: TRBJ2-7
D: .